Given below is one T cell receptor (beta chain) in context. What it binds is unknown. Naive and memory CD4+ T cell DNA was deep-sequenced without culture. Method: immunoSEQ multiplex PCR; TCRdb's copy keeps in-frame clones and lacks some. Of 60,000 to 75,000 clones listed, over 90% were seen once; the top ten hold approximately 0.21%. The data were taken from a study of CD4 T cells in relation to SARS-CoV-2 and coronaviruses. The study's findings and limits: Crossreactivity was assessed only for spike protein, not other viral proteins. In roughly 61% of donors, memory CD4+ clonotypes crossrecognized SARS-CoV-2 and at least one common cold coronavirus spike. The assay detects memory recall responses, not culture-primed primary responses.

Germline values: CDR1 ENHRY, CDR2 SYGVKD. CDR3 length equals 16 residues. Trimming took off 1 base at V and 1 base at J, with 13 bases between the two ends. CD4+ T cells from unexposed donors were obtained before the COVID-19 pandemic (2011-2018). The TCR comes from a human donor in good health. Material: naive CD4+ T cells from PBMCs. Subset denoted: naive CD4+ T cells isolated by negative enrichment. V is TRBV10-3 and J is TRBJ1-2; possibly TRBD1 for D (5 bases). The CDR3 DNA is TGTGCCATCAGTGAGTGGCCGGGACTGCTTAACTATGGCTACACCTTC. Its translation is CAISEWPGLLNYGYTF.